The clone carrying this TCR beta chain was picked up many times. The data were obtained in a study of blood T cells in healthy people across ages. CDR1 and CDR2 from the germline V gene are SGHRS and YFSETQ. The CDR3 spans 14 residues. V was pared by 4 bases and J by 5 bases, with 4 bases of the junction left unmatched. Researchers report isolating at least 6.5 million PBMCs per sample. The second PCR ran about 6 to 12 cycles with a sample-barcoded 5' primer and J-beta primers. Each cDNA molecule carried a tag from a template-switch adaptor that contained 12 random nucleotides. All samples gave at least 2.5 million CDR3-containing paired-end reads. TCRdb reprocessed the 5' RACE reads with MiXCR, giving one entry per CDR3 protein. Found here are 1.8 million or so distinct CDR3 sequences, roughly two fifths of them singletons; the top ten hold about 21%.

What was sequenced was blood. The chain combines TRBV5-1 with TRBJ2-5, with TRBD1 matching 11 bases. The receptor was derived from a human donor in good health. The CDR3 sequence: CASSPWDRGETQYF. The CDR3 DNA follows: TGCGCCAGCAGCCCCTGGGACAGGGGGGAGACCCAGTACTTC. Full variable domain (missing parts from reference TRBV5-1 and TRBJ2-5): KAGVTQTPRYLIKTRGQQVTLSCSPISGHRSVSWYQQTPGQGLQFLFEYFSETQRNKGNFPGRFSGRQFSNSRSEMNVSTLELGDSALYLCASSPWDRGETQYFGPGTRLLVL.